This TCR beta chain comes out of a study of identical twins. Healthy Caucasian donors formed the entire cohort. CDR1 DFQATT and CDR2 SNEGSKA come from the germline V gene (reference sequence). Trimming pared 6 bases from V and 8 bases from J, leaving 19 bases between. CDR3 size: 14 residues. TCRdb re-called the 5' RACE reads with MiXCR, one entry per CDR3 protein. Of some 790,000 distinct CDR3 sequences listed, over 15% are singletons. The sample holds a few counts of this clonotype. In addition, the sample was reused for a study of T cells expressing NK-cell markers. That work contributes: Dominant NKG2C+ clonotypes in a handful of donors made up about 1.0-7.5% of CD8+ T cells.

Sample: PBMCs. The receptor comes from a woman aged 18-29 years in good health. This chain joins TRBV20-1 and TRBJ1-4; D perhaps matches TRBD1 (6 bases). The DNA of the CDR3 is TGCAGTGCCACGAGGGGGGATGGTGAGGAAAAACTGTTTTTT. Translation gives CSATRGDGEEKLFF.